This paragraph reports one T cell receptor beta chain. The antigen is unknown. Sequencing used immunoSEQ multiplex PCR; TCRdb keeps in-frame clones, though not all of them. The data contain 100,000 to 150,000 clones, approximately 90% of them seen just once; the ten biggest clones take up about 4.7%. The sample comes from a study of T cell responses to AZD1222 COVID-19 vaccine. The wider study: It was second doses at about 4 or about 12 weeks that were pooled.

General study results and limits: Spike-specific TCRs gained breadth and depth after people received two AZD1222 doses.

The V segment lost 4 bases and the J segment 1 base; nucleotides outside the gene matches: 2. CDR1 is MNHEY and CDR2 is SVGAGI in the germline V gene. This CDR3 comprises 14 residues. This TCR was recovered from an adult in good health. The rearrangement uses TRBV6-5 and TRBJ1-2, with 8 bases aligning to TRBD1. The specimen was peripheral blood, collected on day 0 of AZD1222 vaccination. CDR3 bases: TGTGCCAGCAGTTTGGGACAGGATAACTATGGCTACACCTTC. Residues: CASSLGQDNYGYTF.